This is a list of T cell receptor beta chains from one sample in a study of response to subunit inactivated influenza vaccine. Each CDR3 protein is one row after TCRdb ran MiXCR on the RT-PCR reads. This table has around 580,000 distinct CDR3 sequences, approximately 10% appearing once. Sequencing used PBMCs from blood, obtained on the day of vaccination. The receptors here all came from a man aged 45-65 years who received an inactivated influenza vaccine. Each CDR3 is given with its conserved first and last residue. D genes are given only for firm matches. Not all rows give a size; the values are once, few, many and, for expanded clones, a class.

CDR3aa: CASSLQGVLTEAFF; CDR3nt: TGCGCCAGCAGCTTGCAAGGGGTTCTCACTGAAGCTTTCTTT; j_gene: TRBJ1-1; d_gene: .; abundance: .; v_gene: TRBV5-1
CDR3aa: CATRTGIGVLFF; CDR3nt: TGTGCCACGAGGACAGGGATCGGGGTCCTGTTTTTT; j_gene: TRBJ2-2; d_gene: TRBD1; abundance: .; v_gene: TRBV12-3/TRBV12-4
CDR3aa: CASSQGLAGGFEQFF; CDR3nt: TGCGCCAGCAGCCAAGGTCTAGCGGGGGGGTTCGAGCAGTTCTTC; j_gene: TRBJ2-1; d_gene: TRBD2; abundance: few; v_gene: TRBV4-3
CDR3aa: CASSGTWEREKETQYF; CDR3nt: TGCGCCAGCAGCGGGACTTGGGAGCGGGAGAAAGAGACCCAGTACTTC; j_gene: TRBJ2-5; d_gene: TRBD2; abundance: few; v_gene: TRBV5-1
CDR3aa: CSAPRQVTEQFF; CDR3nt: TGCAGTGCTCCCAGACAGGTCACTGAGCAGTTCTTC; j_gene: TRBJ2-1; d_gene: .; abundance: many; v_gene: TRBV20-1
CDR3aa: CASSPHGVNEQFF; CDR3nt: TGCGCCAGCAGCCCCCACGGGGTAAATGAGCAGTTCTTC; j_gene: TRBJ2-1; d_gene: .; abundance: few; v_gene: TRBV4-1
CDR3aa: CASSLGQAHQPQHF; CDR3nt: TGTGCCAGCAGTTTAGGACAGGCTCATCAGCCCCAGCATTTT; j_gene: TRBJ1-5; d_gene: .; abundance: .; v_gene: TRBV12-3/TRBV12-4
CDR3aa: CASSQGQPSEAFF; CDR3nt: TGTGCCAGCAGCCAGGGACAGCCTAGTGAAGCTTTCTTT; j_gene: TRBJ1-1; d_gene: TRBD1; abundance: .; v_gene: TRBV6-1
CDR3aa: CSSMRDAHNEQFF; CDR3nt: TGCAGTTCTATGCGGGACGCACACAATGAGCAGTTCTTC; j_gene: TRBJ2-1; d_gene: .; abundance: few; v_gene: TRBV20-1
CDR3aa: CASSSAPWHEFQGPISGELFF; CDR3nt: TGTGCCAGCAGCTCTGCTCCCTGGCACGAATTCCAGGGGCCGATATCCGGGGAGCTGTTTTTT; j_gene: TRBJ2-2; d_gene: .; abundance: .; v_gene: TRBV7-6
CDR3aa: CASSIHGDTSYEQYF; CDR3nt: TGCGCCAGCAGCATACATGGGGACACCTCCTACGAGCAGTACTTC; j_gene: TRBJ2-7; d_gene: .; abundance: few; v_gene: TRBV5-1
CDR3aa: CATRGQANTGELFF; CDR3nt: TGTGCCACCCGGGGACAGGCGAACACCGGGGAGCTGTTTTTT; j_gene: TRBJ2-2; d_gene: TRBD1; abundance: many; v_gene: TRBV10-3
CDR3aa: CASSLVGQLGSYEQYF; CDR3nt: TGTGCCAGCAGCCTGGTGGGACAGTTGGGCTCCTACGAGCAGTACTTC; j_gene: TRBJ2-7; d_gene: TRBD1; abundance: .; v_gene: TRBV28
CDR3aa: CASSLETGGLSYTF; CDR3nt: TGTGCCAGCAGTTTAGAAACAGGGGGCTTGAGCTACACCTTC; j_gene: TRBJ1-2; d_gene: TRBD1; abundance: .; v_gene: TRBV12-3/TRBV12-4
CDR3aa: CASSPGTSGSLYEQYF; CDR3nt: TGTGCCAGCAGCCCGGGGACTAGCGGGAGTCTCTACGAGCAGTACTTC; j_gene: TRBJ2-7; d_gene: TRBD2; abundance: few; v_gene: TRBV11-2
CDR3aa: CASSQFLVQVLNTGELFF; CDR3nt: TGTGCCAGCAGCCAATTCCTGGTTCAGGTCCTAAACACCGGGGAGCTGTTTTTT; j_gene: TRBJ2-2; d_gene: .; abundance: .; v_gene: TRBV14
CDR3aa: CAISDGIDNSPLHF; CDR3nt: TGTGCCATCAGTGACGGCATTGACAATTCACCCCTCCACTTT; j_gene: TRBJ1-6; d_gene: .; abundance: many; v_gene: TRBV10-3
CDR3aa: CASRSQNSGANVLTF; CDR3nt: TGTGCCAGCAGGTCGCAGAACTCTGGGGCCAACGTCCTGACTTTC; j_gene: TRBJ2-6; d_gene: .; abundance: .; v_gene: TRBV12-3/TRBV12-4
CDR3aa: CASSFARDGEQFF; CDR3nt: TGTGCCAGCAGCTTCGCTCGGGACGGTGAGCAGTTCTTC; j_gene: TRBJ2-1; d_gene: .; abundance: few; v_gene: TRBV7-9
CDR3aa: CASSLFRSGGDIQYF; CDR3nt: TGTGCCAGCAGCTTGTTTCGCTCAGGGGGTGACATTCAGTACTTC; j_gene: TRBJ2-4; d_gene: TRBD1; abundance: few; v_gene: TRBV5-5
CDR3aa: CSARPKRGSSYNEQFF; CDR3nt: TGCAGTGCTAGACCAAAGCGGGGTAGCTCCTACAATGAGCAGTTCTTC; j_gene: TRBJ2-1; d_gene: TRBD2; abundance: .; v_gene: TRBV20-1
CDR3aa: CASSAGVWNYGYTF; CDR3nt: TGTGCCAGCAGTGCAGGGGTATGGAACTATGGCTACACCTTC; j_gene: TRBJ1-2; d_gene: .; abundance: .; v_gene: TRBV6-1
CDR3aa: CASSPPGRPYNEQFF; CDR3nt: TGTGCCAGCAGCCCACCGGGACGTCCCTACAATGAGCAGTTCTTC; j_gene: TRBJ2-1; d_gene: .; abundance: .; v_gene: TRBV3-1
CDR3aa: CASSQGVTEDYGYTF; CDR3nt: TGCGCCAGCAGCCAAGGCGTGACGGAAGACTATGGCTACACCTTC; j_gene: TRBJ1-2; d_gene: .; abundance: .; v_gene: TRBV4-1
CDR3aa: CASSLGGPDRNIQYF; CDR3nt: TGCGCCAGCAGCTTGGGAGGCCCCGACAGAAACATTCAGTACTTC; j_gene: TRBJ2-4; d_gene: .; abundance: few; v_gene: TRBV5-1
CDR3aa: CASSPGRDQPQHF; CDR3nt: TGTGCCAGCTCACCAGGAAGGGATCAGCCCCAGCATTTT; j_gene: TRBJ1-5; d_gene: .; abundance: many; v_gene: TRBV18
CDR3aa: CATSRDMDEQFF; CDR3nt: TGTGCCACCAGCAGAGATATGGATGAGCAGTTCTTC; j_gene: TRBJ2-1; d_gene: .; abundance: .; v_gene: TRBV15
CDR3aa: CASSQWDTEAFF; CDR3nt: TGCGCCAGCAGCCAATGGGACACTGAAGCTTTCTTT; j_gene: TRBJ1-1; d_gene: .; abundance: .; v_gene: TRBV4-1
CDR3aa: CASMALWDTEAFF; CDR3nt: TGTGCCAGCATGGCATTGTGGGACACTGAAGCTTTCTTT; j_gene: TRBJ1-1; d_gene: .; abundance: .; v_gene: TRBV27
CDR3aa: CASSLASGTGESDTQYF; CDR3nt: TGCGCCAGCAGCTTGGCCTCTGGGACAGGGGAGTCGGATACGCAGTATTTT; j_gene: TRBJ2-3; d_gene: TRBD1; abundance: many; v_gene: TRBV5-1
CDR3aa: CAITGFVNTGELFF; CDR3nt: TGTGCCATCACCGGGTTTGTGAACACCGGGGAGCTGTTTTTT; j_gene: TRBJ2-2; d_gene: .; abundance: few; v_gene: TRBV10-3
CDR3aa: CASSFSNSGYTF; CDR3nt: TGCGCCAGCAGCTTTAGTAACTCTGGCTACACCTTC; j_gene: TRBJ1-2; d_gene: .; abundance: few; v_gene: TRBV5-1
CDR3aa: CASSPRQGTVYEQYF; CDR3nt: TGCGCCAGCAGCCCCAGACAGGGAACCGTCTACGAGCAGTACTTC; j_gene: TRBJ2-7; d_gene: TRBD1; abundance: .; v_gene: TRBV5-1
CDR3aa: CASLGPDGYEQYF; CDR3nt: TGTGCCAGCTTAGGACCCGACGGCTACGAGCAGTACTTC; j_gene: TRBJ2-7; d_gene: .; abundance: few; v_gene: TRBV28
CDR3aa: CSALGTNNSPLHF; CDR3nt: TGCAGTGCTCTCGGGACAAATAATTCACCCCTCCACTTT; j_gene: TRBJ1-6; d_gene: .; abundance: few; v_gene: TRBV20-1
CDR3aa: CASSVGDRGTQYF; CDR3nt: TGTGCCAGCAGCGTAGGGGACCGGGGTACGCAGTATTTT; j_gene: TRBJ2-3; d_gene: .; abundance: few; v_gene: TRBV9
CDR3aa: CATTGKIGNTIYF; CDR3nt: TGTGCTACCACCGGGAAAATTGGAAACACCATATATTTT; j_gene: TRBJ1-3; d_gene: .; abundance: .; v_gene: TRBV7-2
CDR3aa: CATSRVGGWTGDYNEQFF; CDR3nt: TGTGCCACCAGCAGAGTGGGGGGGTGGACAGGAGACTACAATGAGCAGTTCTTC; j_gene: TRBJ2-1; d_gene: .; abundance: few; v_gene: TRBV15